This entry lists 8 T cell receptor beta chains sequenced from one sample in a study of OX40 agonist ivuxolimab in advanced cancers. Libraries were prepared by immunoSEQ multiplex PCR; TCRdb keeps only in-frame clonotypes and omits some of them. Of some 30,000 clones listed, 81% are singletons. This specimen consisted of CD4+ or CD8+ T cells sorted from blood, obtained in a trial of the OX40 agonist ivuxolimab. These receptors all come from an adult with an advanced solid tumor such as melanoma, head and neck, liver or kidney cancer.

The chain couples TRBV18 to TRBJ2-1; no firm D call. CDR1 and CDR2 from the germline V gene are KGHSH and LQKENI. V lost 2 bases, J lost 0 bases, and 20 bases lay in between. The CDR3 contains 19 residues. The CDR3 sequence: CASSPFTFFSTSSYNEQFF. The CDR3 DNA reads as TGTGCCAGCTCACCATTTACGTTCTTCTCAACGAGCTCCTACAATGAGCAGTTCTTC. Full variable domain (remainder filled in from reference TRBV18 and TRBJ2-1): NAGVMQNPRHLVRRRGQEARLRCSPMKGHSHVYWYRQLPEEGLKFMVYLQKENIIDESGMPKERFSAEFPKEGPSILRIQQVVRGDSAAYFCASSPFTFFSTSSYNEQFFGPGTRLTVL.

The J gene is TRBJ2-7, the V gene TRBV5-1, with 8 positions matching TRBD1. Per germline, CDR1 SGHRS and CDR2 YFSETQ. The V segment lost 0 bases and the J segment 6 bases; nucleotides outside the gene matches: 11. The CDR3 is 16 amino acids. CDR3 region: CASSLGDGQGRFEQYF. CDR3 DNA sequence: TGCGCCAGCAGCTTGGGGGACGGACAGGGACGGTTCGAGCAGTACTTC.

This sequence joins TRBV4-3 and TRBJ1-3; the D gene is possibly TRBD1 (6 bases). Deletions cut 4 bases from V and 2 bases from J, with 15 bases between. The CDR3 has 16 residues. CDR1 LGHNA and CDR2 YSLEER come from the germline V gene. The CDR3 region is CASSLGDKGTGNTIYF. The CDR3 DNA follows: TGCGCCAGCAGCCTCGGGGACAAAGGGACTGGAAACACCATATATTTT.

The chain carries TRBV6-5 and TRBJ2-1, with 8 bases identical to TRBD1. This CDR3 is built from 15 residues. J was trimmed by 2 bases and V by 4 bases; bases with no gene match: 4. The germline V gene encodes CDR1 MNHEY and CDR2 SVGAGI. The CDR3 sequence: CASSLGQVAYNEQFF. The CDR3 DNA is TGTGCCAGCAGTTTGGGACAGGTTGCCTACAATGAGCAGTTCTTC.

V and J are TRBV9 and TRBJ2-3; D possibly corresponds to TRBD1 (5 bases). The CDR3 has 18 residues. The ends were cut back, 4 bases at V and 2 bases at J, with 23 bases in the middle. The V gene's germline CDR1 is SGDLS and CDR2 YYNGEE. In DNA form, the CDR3 reads TGTGCCAGCAGCATCGTGGGTCAGGCAGGGATCATCACAGATACGCAGTATTTT. Protein sequence: CASSIVGQAGIITDTQYF.

This clone was detected a few times. J is TRBJ2-1 and V is TRBV10-2, with D possibly matching TRBD1 (6 bases). The CDR3 is 12 residues long. With 7 bases removed from V and 6 bases from J, the gap between germline ends came to 10 bases. Germline CDR1 and CDR2: WSHSY and SAAADI. CDR3 sequence (DNA): TGCGCCAGCAACGGACAGATCAATGAGCAGTTCTTC. Translated: CASNGQINEQFF.

The V call is TRBV7-3, the J call TRBJ2-1; 8 nucleotides match TRBD2. There are 14 residues in the CDR3. From germline, CDR1 is SGHTA and CDR2 FQGTGA. The junction had 1 base not matched to a gene; V was cut back by 3 bases and J by 3 bases. CDR3 in DNA: TGTGCCAGCAGCTTGGCGGGGGGCTACAATGAGCAGTTCTTC. It specifies CASSLAGGYNEQFF.

The V call is TRBV7-8, the J call TRBJ2-7; D might be TRBD1 or TRBD2, each matching 6 bases. V was clipped by 2 bases and J by 6 bases, with 17 bases between them. Germline loops: CDR1 SGHVS, CDR2 FQNEAQ. The CDR3 sequence is 15 residues long. CDR3 amino acids: CASSLRRGYRVEQYF. The CDR3 nucleotides read TGTGCCAGCAGCTTAAGGAGGGGCTACAGGGTCGAGCAGTACTTC.